Below are 2 T cell receptor beta chains sequenced from a single sample in a study of shared clonotypes between healthy human individuals. The naive CD8 subset, CD45RO-negative cells positively selected for CCR7, excluded terminally differentiated effector memory CD45RA+ cells. The data were produced by immunoSEQ multiplex PCR, yet TCRdb's version contains in-frame clones alone and is incomplete. The repertoire has approximately 1.9 million clones, 93% of them found once; the top ten carry more than 1.5%. Sequencing was performed on naive CD8+ T cells from PBMCs. These receptors all come from a man in his late teens or twenties in good health. Some clones in this sample may be carry-over from other donors' samples.

In its sample, this clone was seen once. The V gene is TRBV6-1, the J gene TRBJ2-7; 11 bases line up with TRBD1. J gave up 0 bases and V 6 bases, and 1 base lay outside the gene matches. The CDR3 consists of 14 residues. Germline CDR1 MNHNS, CDR2 SASEGT. In DNA, the CDR3 is TGTGCCAGCAGGGACAGGGGGCACTCCTACGAGCAGTACTTC. Protein product: CASRDRGHSYEQYF.

This chain connects TRBV28 to TRBJ2-3; tentative D call: TRBD2 (5 bases). The CDR3 loop spans 16 amino acids. Germline V gene lookup returns CDR1 MDHEN and CDR2 SYDVKM. V lost 5 bases and J 2 bases, leaving 17 bases between the germline ends. This CDR3 is CASSHPGVTNTDTQYF. The CDR3 nucleotides are TGTGCCAGCAGTCATCCCGGGGTAACCAACACAGATACGCAGTATTTT.